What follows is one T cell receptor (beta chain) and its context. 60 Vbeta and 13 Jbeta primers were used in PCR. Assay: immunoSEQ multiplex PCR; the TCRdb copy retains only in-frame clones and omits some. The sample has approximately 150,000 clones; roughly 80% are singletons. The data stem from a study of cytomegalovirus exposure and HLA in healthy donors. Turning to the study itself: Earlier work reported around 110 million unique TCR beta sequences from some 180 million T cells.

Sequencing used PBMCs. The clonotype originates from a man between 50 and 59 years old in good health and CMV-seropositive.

CDR3 coding DNA: TGCGCCAGCAGCCAAGTCCACGCTGGGGAGGGTGGCTACACCTTC. Translation: CASSQVHAGEGGYTF. The chain recombines TRBV4-1 with TRBJ1-2; no firm D call. Germline V gene data show CDR1 as MGHRA and CDR2 as YSYEKL. V was clipped by 1 base and J by 7 bases, with 16 bases between them. The CDR3 contains 15 residues.